This T cell receptor (beta chain) appears in the sequencing data of a study of blood T cells in healthy people across ages. Study background: The template switching approach captured approximately one barcoded beta molecule for every two T cells. Study-wide points: A strong correlation was seen between TCR beta diversity and naive T cell percentage.

Primers used in a second PCR of about 6 to 11 cycles were a sample-barcoded 5' primer and a J-beta primer mix. From the 5' RACE reads, TCRdb called clonotypes with MiXCR, one entry per CDR3 protein. The sample contains 1.6 million or so distinct CDR3 sequences, around 35% of which appear only once. Per sample, no less than 5 micrograms of total RNA were extracted. On this clonotype: What it recognizes is unknown.

CDR1 is MNHEY, CDR2 SVGEGT, per germline. This CDR3 is built from 21 residues. V lost 2 bases and J lost 1; bases outside the gene matches: 18. This chain uses TRBV6-2 or TRBV6-3 with TRBJ2-3; 10 bases are a match to TRBD1. Sequenced material: blood. This receptor was identified in a woman younger than 45 in good health. Here the CDR3 DNA reads TGTGCCAGCAGTTACCCCTCAACTAACACGGATGGACAGGGGGGCACAGATACGCAGTATTTT. It specifies CASSYPSTNTDGQGGTDTQYF.